The clone carrying this T cell receptor beta chain was picked up many times. This record belongs to a study of neurological immune-mediated disorders. From the 5' RACE reads, TCRdb called clonotypes with MiXCR, one entry per CDR3 protein. The sample comprises roughly 52,000 distinct CDR3 sequences, about 4.2% of which are singletons, and roughly 1.9% rests with the top ten. In germline, CDR1 is SGHTA, CDR2 FQGNSA. This CDR3 contains 15 residues. Trimming shortened V by 1 base and J by 4 bases, and 12 bases separated the two germline ends. The TCR sequence derives from a woman aged 40 to 50 with multiple sclerosis. The gene calls are TRBV7-2 and TRBJ2-3, with a possible D match to TRBD2 (7 bases). Sequencing was performed on CD4+ T cells from blood. The CDR3, as DNA: TGTGCCAGCAGCTTAGATGGGGGGGCCCCAGATACGCAGTATTTT. It yields the protein CASSLDGGAPDTQYF.